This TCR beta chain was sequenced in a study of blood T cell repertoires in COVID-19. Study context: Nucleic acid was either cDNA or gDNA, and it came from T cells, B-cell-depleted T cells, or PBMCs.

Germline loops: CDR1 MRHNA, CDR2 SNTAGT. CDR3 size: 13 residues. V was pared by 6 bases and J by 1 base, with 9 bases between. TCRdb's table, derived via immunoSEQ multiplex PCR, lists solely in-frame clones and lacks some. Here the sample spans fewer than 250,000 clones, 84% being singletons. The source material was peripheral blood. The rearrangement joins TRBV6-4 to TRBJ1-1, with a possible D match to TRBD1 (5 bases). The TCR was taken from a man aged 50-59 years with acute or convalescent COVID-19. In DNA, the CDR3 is TGTGCCAGCAGCAGGGAAGCGAACACTGAAGCTTTCTTT. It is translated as CASSREANTEAFF.